The rows below give T cell receptor beta chains drawn from one sample of a study of blood T cell repertoires in COVID-19. Assay: immunoSEQ multiplex PCR; the TCRdb copy retains only in-frame clones and omits some. The sample lists more than 75,000 clones, 75% to 90% occurring once. The sample comprised peripheral blood. These receptors all come from a man at least 80 years old with active or convalescent COVID-19. The CDR3 runs from the conserved cysteine through the conserved F or W. Each record gives: D gene, J gene, CDR3 length, clone size, V gene, CDR3 DNA, CDR3 protein. The D gene is left open where the match is weak. Clone size is stated in some rows and not others, as once, few, many or a class when expanded.

TRBD1,TRBJ2-5,14,.,TRBV5-4,TGTGCCAGCAGCTTGGAAGGGGGCAGCGAGACCCAGTACTTC,CASSLEGGSETQYF
.,TRBJ1-4,15,.,TRBV2,TGTGCCAGCACCCTCGCCGCCAGGGCAGGGGAAAAACTGTTTTTT,CASTLAARAGEKLFF
TRBD2,TRBJ2-1,17,.,TRBV7-6,TGTGCCAGCAGCTTTGGGCTAGCGGCACAACCTGGCAATGAGCAGTTCTTC,CASSFGLAAQPGNEQFF
TRBD2,TRBJ2-5,17,.,TRBV10-1,TGCGCCAGCACCCAGGGACTAGCGGGACCGATTAGGGAGACCCAGTACTTC,CASTQGLAGPIRETQYF
.,TRBJ2-7,15,.,TRBV4-3,TGCGCCAGCAGCCAAGATGGAGGGTACTCCTACGAGCAGTACTTC,CASSQDGGYSYEQYF
TRBD1,TRBJ2-5,13,.,TRBV7-9,TGTGCCAGCAGCCGAGGACAGGGAGAGACCCAGTACTTC,CASSRGQGETQYF
TRBD2,TRBJ2-7,15,.,TRBV7-8,TGTGCCAGCAGATCCACTAGCGGGAGTTCGTACGAGCAGTACTTC,CASRSTSGSSYEQYF
TRBD1,TRBJ2-2,13,.,TRBV5-1,TGCGCCAGCGGGACAGAGAGCACCGGGGAGCTGTTTTTT,CASGTESTGELFF
TRBD1,TRBJ2-7,15,.,TRBV4-3,TGCGCCAGCAGCCAAGGAACAGGGGGTTCCTACGAGCAGTACTTC,CASSQGTGGSYEQYF
.,TRBJ2-3,15,.,TRBV5-4,TGTGCCAGCAGCTTGGGAGCCGGTAGCACAGATACGCAGTATTTT,CASSLGAGSTDTQYF
TRBD2,TRBJ2-7,15,.,TRBV10-2,TGCGCCAGCAGTGAGTGGACTAGCGGGAGGTACGAGCAGTACTTC,CASSEWTSGRYEQYF
TRBD2,TRBJ2-7,16,.,TRBV28,TGTGCCAGCAGCCCCCTCCTATCGGGGGGAAATTACGAGCAGTACTTC,CASSPLLSGGNYEQYF
.,TRBJ1-2,14,once,TRBV29-1,TGCAGCGTTGAAAACAGGCGACCTAACTATGGCTACACCTTC,CSVENRRPNYGYTF
TRBD1,TRBJ1-6,14,.,TRBV2,TGTGCCAGCAGTGGGGACAGGAGCTATTCTTCCCTCCACTTT,CASSGDRSYSSLHF
.,TRBJ1-5,12,.,TRBV24-1,TGTGCCACCACCGGAGGGGACGGATACCTGCATTTT,CATTGGDGYLHF
.,TRBJ2-1,15,.,TRBV9,TGTGCCAGCAGCGTAATGGCGGCCCGTGTCGATGAGCAGTTCTTC,CASSVMAARVDEQFF
.,TRBJ1-2,10,.,TRBV23-1,TGCGCCAGCAGTCATATTGGCTACACCTTC,CASSHIGYTF
TRBD1,TRBJ2-7,14,.,TRBV18,TGTGCCAGCTCACCGCTTGGACAGGACTACGAGCAGTACTTC,CASSPLGQDYEQYF
.,TRBJ2-4,13,.,TRBV29-1,TGCAGCGTTGGGGGCCCGCCCCAAAACATTCAGTACTTC,CSVGGPPQNIQYF
.,TRBJ2-2,15,.,TRBV27,TGTGCCAGCAGCCCACTCAAGAGTTACACCGGGGAGCTGTTTTTT,CASSPLKSYTGELFF
TRBD2,TRBJ2-7,17,.,TRBV5-1,TGCGCCAGCAGCTCCCCACCCGGGACTAGCGGGAACTACGAGCAGTACTTC,CASSSPPGTSGNYEQYF
TRBD1,TRBJ2-2,17,.,TRBV18,TGTGCCAGCTCAGCCACAACAGGGGCGAGAGACACCGGGGAGCTGTTTTTT,CASSATTGARDTGELFF
TRBD2,TRBJ2-1,19,.,TRBV7-2,TGTGCCAGCAGCTGGGACGGACTAGCGGGAGGGCTGTCCTACAATGAGCAGTTCTTC,CASSWDGLAGGLSYNEQFF
TRBD1,TRBJ1-5,14,once,TRBV19,TGTGCCAGTAGTGTTACAGGGGGCAATCAGCCCCAGCATTTT,CASSVTGGNQPQHF
TRBD1,TRBJ2-5,12,once,TRBV6-6,TGTGCCACCGACAGGGGTTACGAGACCCAGTACTTC,CATDRGYETQYF
TRBD2,TRBJ2-5,16,few,TRBV9,TGTGCCAGCAGCCCATCGACTAGCGGCGGAGTGGAGACCCAGTACTTC,CASSPSTSGGVETQYF
TRBD2,TRBJ2-3,15,once,TRBV18,TGTGCCAGCTCAGAATCAGCGGGAGCGGGAGATACGCAGTATTTT,CASSESAGAGDTQYF
.,TRBJ2-1,13,.,TRBV15,TGTGCCACCAGCAGAGATTCGGGAACTGAGCAGTTCTTC,CATSRDSGTEQFF
TRBD1,TRBJ2-5,14,.,TRBV6-6,TGTGCCAGCAGTCCGCAGGGGGCGAGTTTAACCCAGTACTTC,CASSPQGASLTQYF
TRBD1,TRBJ1-2,13,.,TRBV6-5,TGTGCCAGCGCCAAGGGGGCGCGGTATGGCTACACCTTC,CASAKGARYGYTF
.,TRBJ1-5,15,.,TRBV4-2,TGTGCCAGCAGCGCGGCCCCGGGAAGCAATCAGCCCCAGCATTTT,CASSAAPGSNQPQHF
TRBD1,TRBJ2-7,14,few,TRBV28,TGTGCCAGCAGCTCGGGACAGATCTCCTACGAGCAGTACTTC,CASSSGQISYEQYF
TRBD1,TRBJ1-5,14,.,TRBV19,TGTGCCAGTTATCGACAGGGGAGCAATCAGCCCCAGCATTTT,CASYRQGSNQPQHF
.,TRBJ1-1,13,.,TRBV28,TGTGCCACTCGGGTTAGAATGAACACTGAAGCTTTCTTT,CATRVRMNTEAFF
.,TRBJ1-5,17,.,TRBV19,TGTGCCAGTAGTATAGGAAGGACAGACTATAGCAATCAGCCCCAGCATTTT,CASSIGRTDYSNQPQHF
.,TRBJ1-6,13,.,TRBV11-1,TGTGCCAGCAGCCTTAGGCGGAATTCACCCCTCCACTTT,CASSLRRNSPLHF
TRBD2,TRBJ2-3,14,.,TRBV6-5,TGTGCCAGCAGATTAGCGGGAGGTGCAGATACGCAGTATTTT,CASRLAGGADTQYF
TRBD2,TRBJ2-3,15,.,TRBV28,TGTGCCAGCACCGGGGCGGGAGGGCCCGGCGATACGCAGTATTTT,CASTGAGGPGDTQYF
.,TRBJ2-3,15,.,TRBV5-1,TGCGCCAGCGGGGCAGGGGACCCTAGCACAGATACGCAGTATTTT,CASGAGDPSTDTQYF
TRBD2,TRBJ2-7,15,once,TRBV5-8,TGTGCCAGCAGCTTTATCGCGGGAGGTGGGTTCGAGCAGTACTTC,CASSFIAGGGFEQYF
TRBD2,TRBJ2-5,14,.,TRBV27,TGTGCCAGCAGTTTCTCGGGAGGAGGGGAGACCCAGTACTTC,CASSFSGGGETQYF
TRBD2,TRBJ2-7,13,.,TRBV29-1,TGCAGCGTTGCAACTAGCGGGAGTCGGGAGCAGTACTTC,CSVATSGSREQYF
.,TRBJ2-2,16,.,TRBV12-1,TGTGCCAGCAGCGCAACTAGCGGGAGGGACGCCGGGGAGCTGTTTTTT,CASSATSGRDAGELFF
.,TRBJ2-7,14,.,TRBV6-5,TGTGCCAGCAGTTACGATGTTATTAGTCGGGAGCAGTACTTC,CASSYDVISREQYF
.,TRBJ1-2,14,.,TRBV5-1,TGCGCCAGCAGCTTGGGGCAGTTTAACTATGGCTACACCTTC,CASSLGQFNYGYTF
TRBD1,TRBJ2-1,14,.,TRBV5-1,TGCGCCAGTATGGGACAGGGCTACTACAATGAGCAGTTCTTC,CASMGQGYYNEQFF
.,TRBJ1-5,15,.,TRBV7-2,TGTGCCAGCAGCTTGGGGCAGACGATGTACGAGCCCCAGCATTTT,CASSLGQTMYEPQHF
.,TRBJ2-7,15,.,TRBV3-1/TRBV3-2,TGTGCCAGCAGCCATGCGTACAGGGCTACGGACGAGCAGTACTTC,CASSHAYRATDEQYF
.,TRBJ2-7,15,.,TRBV4-1,TGCGCCAGCAGCCAAGATCGGCGGCTAGCGTACGAGCAGTACTTC,CASSQDRRLAYEQYF
TRBD1,TRBJ1-2,14,few,TRBV19,TGTGCCAGTAGTAGTGACAGGGCCTACTATGGCTACACCTTC,CASSSDRAYYGYTF
.,TRBJ2-1,17,.,TRBV5-1,TGCGCCAGCAGCTTGGGGGTAGGCGGAGCCGGCTACAATGAGCAGTTCTTC,CASSLGVGGAGYNEQFF